The 25 T cell receptor beta chains given below trace back to one sample, sequenced in a study of blood T cell repertoires in COVID-19 (dated by TCRdb to 2020 to 2021). The library was built by means of the immunoSEQ multiplex PCR assay. In its TCRdb copy, this immuneACCESS table keeps in-frame sequences only and misses some clones. Where compared with another copy, unresolved V genes explain less than half of these, and the others have no known cause. Counted in this sample were 150,000 to 200,000 clones; around 88% of them appeared once. The ten largest clones represent 3.5% to 4.5% of the sample. The sequenced sample was peripheral blood. The receptors originated from a woman under 40 with acute or convalescent COVID-19.

In its sample, this clone was seen once. The V gene is TRBV27, the J gene TRBJ2-6; D gene unclear. Germline V gene sequence: CDR1 MNHEY, CDR2 SMNVEV (reference sequence). V lost 7 bases to trimming and J lost 0 bases, with 10 bases between them. CDR3 length equals 15 residues. CDR3 bases: TGTGCCAGCACAGGCCATCTCTCTGGGGCCAACGTCCTGACTTTC. Protein product: CASTGHLSGANVLTF.

The genes are TRBV9 and TRBJ1-3; maybe TRBD1 (5 bases). CDR3 length: 15 residues. Germline V lookup: CDR1 SGDLS, CDR2 YYNGEE. The germline V and J ends were trimmed by 3 bases and 0 bases, with 10 bases remaining between them. The CDR3, as DNA: TGTGCCAGCAGCGCAGACAGTTTCTCTGGAAACACCATATATTTT. Its translation: CASSADSFSGNTIYF.

The chain has TRBV5-1 and TRBJ2-5, with D maybe TRBD2 (7 bases). The V end lost 6 bases, the J end lost 4 bases, and 16 bases lay between the germline ends. The CDR3 totals 14 residues. The germline V gene encodes CDR1 SGHRS and CDR2 YFSETQ. The CDR3 spells CASTRGAQGETQYF. The CDR3 region has the DNA TGCGCCAGCACCCGGGGGGCGCAGGGAGAGACCCAGTACTTC.

The chain has TRBV7-8 and TRBJ2-3, with D uncertain. The V end was cut by 5 bases, the J end by 4 bases, with 10 bases between. Germline loops: CDR1 SGHVS, CDR2 FQNEAQ. This CDR3 spans 13 amino acids. The CDR3 region is CASSRTTADTQYF. DNA of the CDR3: TGTGCCAGCAGCCGAACAACAGCAGATACGCAGTATTTT.

J is TRBJ2-3 and V is TRBV14; D not resolved. From germline, CDR1 is SGHDN and CDR2 FVKESK. The CDR3 is made up of 14 amino acids. V was clipped by 1 base and J by 0 bases, with 5 bases between them. The DNA for the CDR3 is TGTGCCAGCAGCCAAGTCTCTAGCACAGATACGCAGTATTTT. This encodes CASSQVSSTDTQYF. Based on the CDR3 plus reference TRBV14 and TRBJ2-3, the full variable domain is EAGVTQFPSHSVIEKGQTVTLRCDPISGHDNLYWYRRVMGKEIKFLLHFVKESKQDESGMPNNRFLAERTGGTYSTLKVQPAELEDSGVYFCASSQVSSTDTQYFGPGTRLTVL.

The chain couples TRBV13 to TRBJ1-4, with TRBD1 matching over 8 bases. Unmatched junction bases numbered 5, after V lost 5 bases and J lost 3 bases. The CDR3 runs to 15 residues. CDR1 is PRHDT and CDR2 is FYEKMQ in the germline V gene (reference sequence). CDR3 in DNA: TGTGCCAGCAGCGAAGCGGGACAGGCTAATGAAAAACTGTTTTTT. Translating it yields CASSEAGQANEKLFF.

V usage is TRBV12-2 and J usage is TRBJ2-3; TRBD1 is the table's D call, not checked against the DNA. TRBV12-2 has pseudogene status. The CDR3 sequence is 15 residues long. CDR3 bases: TGTGCAAGTCGCTTTTTAACGCCAGAACCCGATACGCAGTATTTT. Its translation: CASRFLTPEPDTQYF.

This chain joins TRBV11-3 and TRBJ1-5; D unclear. This CDR3 is built from 10 residues. V was trimmed by 3 bases and J by 10 bases, leaving 4 bases between them. The germline gives CDR1 SGHNT, CDR2 YENEEA. The CDR3 reads CASSFIPQHF. Written as DNA, the CDR3 is TGTGCCAGCAGCTTTATCCCCCAGCATTTT.

The chain links TRBV6-5 to TRBJ2-3, with D possibly matching TRBD1 (5 bases). V lost 6 bases and J 3 bases, leaving 13 bases between the germline ends. The CDR3 sequence is 14 residues long. Germline-derived CDR1 and CDR2 are MNHEY and SVGAGI. The CDR3 DNA reads as TGTGCCAGCAGGCCCTGGGGCCGTACAGATACGCAGTATTTT. It is translated as CASRPWGRTDTQYF.

CDR3 in amino acids: CAWFGIGELFF. In nucleotides, the CDR3 is TGTGCCTGGTTCGGGATCGGGGAGCTGTTTTTT. The rearrangement uses TRBV30 and TRBJ2-2; perhaps TRBD2 as D (5 bases). This CDR3 has 11 amino acids. Looked up from germline, CDR1 is GTSNPN and CDR2 is SVGIG (reference sequence). Trimming left V 5 bases short and J 7 bases short, with 8 bases between.

V and J are TRBV11-2 and TRBJ2-1; D perhaps matches TRBD2 (5 bases). From germline, CDR1 is SGHAT and CDR2 FQNNGV. The CDR3 sequence is 13 residues long. The V end was cut by 4 bases, the J end by 6 bases, with 10 bases between. The CDR3 nucleotides are TGTGCCAGCAGCTCAGAGAGGGTCAATGAGCAGTTCTTC. Amino acid sequence: CASSSERVNEQFF.

The chain carries TRBV10-1 and TRBJ2-1; weak D call: TRBD2 (6 bases). Trimming removed 0 bases at V and 9 bases at J, with 12 bases between. The CDR3 is made up of 14 amino acids. CDR1 and CDR2 from the germline V gene are WNHNN and SYGVQD (reference sequence). The DNA of the CDR3 is TGCGCCAGCAGTGAGTCGGTCGGGGAGGCTGAGCAGTTCTTC. Its protein product is CASSESVGEAEQFF.

The chain joins TRBV3-1 (or the pseudogene TRBV3-2) to TRBJ1-1, with D possibly being TRBD1 (6 bases). The V gene lost 2 bases and the J gene lost 7 bases, with 17 bases spanning the gap. Germline V gives CDR1 LGHDT, CDR2 YNNKEL (reference sequence). This CDR3 has 15 amino acids. CDR3 sequence reads: CASSQTPDRSDEAFF. CDR3 DNA sequence: TGTGCCAGCAGCCAAACTCCGGACAGAAGTGATGAAGCTTTCTTT.

V usage is TRBV14 and J usage is TRBJ2-1; D possibly corresponds to TRBD2 (7 bases). V lost 0 bases to trimming and J lost 9 bases, with 12 bases between them. This CDR3 contains 14 residues. CDR1 and CDR2 from the germline V gene are SGHDN and FVKESK. The CDR3 DNA is TGTGCCAGCAGCCAAGATTTGAGGGGGGGTGAGCAGTTCTTC. Its protein is CASSQDLRGGEQFF. Using reference TRBV14 and TRBJ2-1 for the parts outside the CDR3, the full variable domain is EAGVTQFPSHSVIEKGQTVTLRCDPISGHDNLYWYRRVMGKEIKFLLHFVKESKQDESGMPNNRFLAERTGGTYSTLKVQPAELEDSGVYFCASSQDLRGGEQFFGPGTRLTVL.

This chain joins TRBV6-1 and TRBJ1-2; TRBD1 might be the D (5 bases). The CDR3 has 13 amino acids. Germline V gene data show CDR1 as MNHNS and CDR2 as SASEGT. V lost 2 bases and J 7 bases, leaving 11 bases between the germline ends. CDR3 sequence (DNA): TGTGCCAGCAGTGAAACCAGGGCCCGTGGCTACACCTTC. Amino acids: CASSETRARGYTF.

V gene TRBV11-2 combines with J gene TRBJ2-1; unclear D gene. CDR3 length: 13 amino acids. In germline, CDR1 is SGHAT, CDR2 FQNNGV. The V gene lost 3 bases and the J gene lost 8 bases, with 11 bases spanning the gap. Here the CDR3 DNA reads TGTGCCAGCAGCTTTGGCCTAGTGTATGAGCAGTTCTTC. Translating it yields CASSFGLVYEQFF. The full variable domain, completed using reference TRBV11-2 and TRBJ2-1, is EAGVAQSPRYKIIEKRQSVAFWCNPISGHATLYWYQQILGQGPKLLIQFQNNGVVDDSQLPKDRFSAERLKGVDSTLKIQPAKLEDSAVYLCASSFGLVYEQFFGPGTRLTVL.

The chain couples TRBV15 to TRBJ2-5; the D gene is possibly TRBD2 (5 bases). Germline CDR1 LNHNV, CDR2 YYDKDF (reference sequence). This CDR3 is built from 15 residues. The V and J ends lost 1 base and 2 bases respectively, with 11 bases between them. The CDR3 sequence: CATSRGRTVQETQYF. CDR3 sequence (DNA): TGTGCCACCAGCAGAGGAAGGACTGTGCAAGAGACCCAGTACTTC.

The V gene is TRBV5-1, the J gene TRBJ2-5; weak D call: TRBD1 (6 bases). Trimming took off 7 bases at V and 5 bases at J, with 21 bases between the two ends. This CDR3 has 15 amino acids. The germline V gene encodes CDR1 SGHRS and CDR2 YFSETQ. The CDR3 sequence: CASGRRGGEVETQYF. The DNA of the CDR3 is TGCGCCAGCGGGCGACGAGGGGGTGAGGTTGAGACCCAGTACTTC.

The CDR3 protein is CASSFQGQGNEQFF. CDR3 nucleotide sequence: TGTGCCAGCAGCTTTCAGGGACAGGGGAATGAGCAGTTCTTC. The rearrangement uses TRBV7-9 and TRBJ2-1, with 10 bases aligning to TRBD1. V gave up 3 bases and J gave up 7 bases; unmatched junction bases: 3. This CDR3 has 14 amino acids. Germline CDR1 and CDR2: SEHNR and FQNEAQ (reference sequence).

This rearrangement joins TRBV28 to TRBJ1-5, with a possible D match to TRBD1 (6 bases). This CDR3 region has 12 residues. Germline loops: CDR1 MDHEN, CDR2 SYDVKM. The V end was cut by 10 bases, the J end by 9 bases, with 16 bases between. The CDR3 here is CATKTGPLPQHF. The CDR3 region has the DNA TGTGCCACAAAGACAGGTCCGTTGCCCCAGCATTTT.

A single count supports this clone. The chain joins TRBV5-5 to TRBJ2-7; D remains unclear. Looked up from germline, CDR1 is SGHKS and CDR2 is YYEKEE (reference sequence). The V end lost 5 bases, the J end lost 3 bases, and 6 bases lay between the germline ends. The CDR3 totals 11 residues. The CDR3 region has the DNA TGTGCCAGCAGGTCGAGCTACGAGCAGTACTTC. It translates to CASRSSYEQYF.

Note on this clone: An end of the junction differs from the germline gene, which may be a read error. The CDR3 protein is CASSRGGYTDTQYF. In DNA form, the CDR3 reads TGTGCTAGCAGCCGTGGCGGGTACACAGATACGCAGTATTTT. The chain employs TRBV7-7 and TRBJ2-3; a weak D match, TRBD2 (5 bases). This CDR3 is built from 14 residues. Per the germline V gene, CDR1 is SSHAT and CDR2 is FNYEAQ (reference sequence).

The rearrangement links TRBV11-2 to TRBJ1-2; 9 bases fit TRBD1. The germline V gene has CDR1 SGHAT and CDR2 FQNNGV. V gave up 5 bases and J gave up 5 bases; unmatched junction bases: 6. This CDR3 comprises 14 residues. CDR3 in amino acids: CASSETGGGYGYTF. In nucleotides, the CDR3 is TGTGCCAGCAGCGAGACAGGGGGAGGGTATGGCTACACCTTC.

The chain uses TRBV27 and TRBJ2-1; perhaps TRBD2 as D (6 bases). CDR3 size: 13 residues. In germline, CDR1 is MNHEY, CDR2 SMNVEV (reference sequence). V gave up 6 bases and J gave up 7 bases, with 13 bases separating them. CDR3 residues: CASRGVAVNEQFF. Written as DNA, the CDR3 is TGTGCCAGCAGGGGCGTAGCGGTGAATGAGCAGTTCTTC.

The CDR3 protein is CASSLGGQATEQYF. As DNA, the CDR3 is TGTGCCAGCAGCCTTGGGGGACAGGCAACCGAGCAGTACTTC. The genes are TRBV5-4 and TRBJ2-7; 8 nucleotides align to TRBD1. This CDR3 spans 14 amino acids. V dropped 4 bases and J dropped 6; count of bases not matched to a gene: 9. The germline gives CDR1 SGHNT, CDR2 YYREEE (reference sequence).